This T cell receptor (beta chain) was sequenced during a study of a mutant IDH1 vaccine in newly diagnosed glioma (dated by TCRdb to the early 2020s). Some background on the complete study: Eight vaccinations were administered to patients in weeks 1, 3, 5, 7, 11, 15, 19 and 23, corresponding to visits V03 through V10. Peripheral blood was drawn at six visits: V03 (baseline), V05, V07, V10, V12 and V13. Of the 25 to 40 treated patients, roughly 60% were male and approximately 40% were female, and the mean age was approximately 41 years. Vaccination began 4-6 weeks after radiotherapy alone, or alongside temozolomide cycles in the chemotherapy-containing groups. For exploratory analyses, longitudinal TCRB deep sequencing was carried out in roughly 23 treated patients wherever samples were available. Before enrollment, patients had received standard therapy of radiotherapy alone, temozolomide alone, or radiochemotherapy with temozolomide; most received the combination.

General findings and caveats noted by the study authors: Pseudoprogression seemed to be unrelated to changes in the top peripheral T cell clonotypes found by TCRB sequencing. PBMC samples for TCRB deep sequencing were selected based on availability. According to the authors, sample limitations meant that analyses of patient blood samples could not be reproduced. Immune responses induced by the vaccine were seen in about 93% of patients across multiple MHC alleles.

The sample's time point label is to be understood as: week 5, during vaccination. Each vaccine dose, consisting of 300 ug of a 20-mer mutant IDH1 peptide in Montanide, was administered subcutaneously with topical imiquimod. All donors had newly diagnosed IDH1-mutant astrocytomas of WHO grade 3 or 4 that showed loss of nuclear ATRX. The samples were drawn from NOA16, a multicentre, single-arm, open-label phase I trial in Germany that tested a mutant IDH1 peptide vaccine in humans for the first time. Genomic DNA for TCRB sequencing was extracted from EDTA blood using the DNeasy Blood and Tissue Kit. The library relied on the immunoSEQ multiplex PCR assay. Rearranged TCR beta chain sequences were amplified using the hsTCRB Kit according to the manufacturer's protocol. An Illumina MiSeq was used to sequence the TCRB libraries. The original pipeline was this. The kit vendor's proprietary platform handled demultiplexing, trimming and gene mapping. TCRdb provides this immuneACCESS table in a form limited to in-frame rearrangements. Some clones are lacking; in checked studies, under half of them reflect an unresolved V gene, and why the rest are absent is not known. The V and J calls and clone size come from that table; D and trimming were worked out from the DNA. The sample table records over 50,000 clones; around 89% of these occur just once. The ten top clones hold about 4.6% of the sample.

Of note for this clone: Its antigen remains unidentified. The sample holds no much larger clone one base away, and base qualities are not on file.

The material was PBMCs, obtained from a glioma patient whose treatment included an IDH1 peptide vaccine. This sequence originates from a woman between 35 and 50 years old with glioma.

The CDR3 is CASSPQFRPQETQYF. The DNA reads TGTGCCAGCAGCCCCCAGTTTAGGCCCCAAGAGACCCAGTACTTC. This chain is built from TRBV9 and TRBJ2-5; the D gene is unclear. The V end loses 4 bases and the J end loses 1 base, and a stretch of 14 bases separates them. The germline V gene supplies CDR1 SGDLS and CDR2 YYNGEE. From the cysteine up to the phenylalanine, the CDR3 has a length of 15 residues. Only the CDR3 part of the read is kept: 45 bases, read in frame from the first base. When the CDR3 is completed using the reference TRBV9 and TRBJ2-5 genes on either side, the full variable domain is DSGVTQTPKHLITATGQRVTLRCSPRSGDLSVYWYQQSLDQGLQFLIQYYNGEERAKGNILERFSAQQFPDLHSELNLSSLELGDSALYFCASSPQFRPQETQYFGPGTRLLVL.